This TCR beta chain was identified during a study of early T cells in non-severe SARS-CoV-2 infection (dated by TCRdb to the early 2020s). Regarding the research as a whole: TCR sequencing used bulk RNA from unsorted whole blood, so alpha and beta chains could not be paired.

At least ten counts were recorded for this clonotype. Its specific antigen is unknown. No much larger clone is present one base from it, and per-base qualities are unavailable. As encoded in the germline V gene, CDR1 is MNHEY while CDR2 is SVGAGI. Reading from cysteine to phenylalanine, the CDR3 counts 15 amino acids. The read is trimmed to its CDR3 DNA, 45 bases read in frame from base 1. Trimmed from V: 0 bases; trimmed from J: 3 bases; junction bases lacking a gene match: 3. A case-control design nested within a healthcare worker cohort in London, UK, was used, with weekly nasopharyngeal swab PCR tests and blood sampling performed. Healthcare workers were enrolled in the week of the UK lockdown, from 23 to 31 March 2020, and were followed every week for up to roughly 16 weeks. General study outcomes and caveats: VDJdb matching was skewed toward anti-spike CD8 responses and likely underestimated virus-specific expansions, missing private and CD4 specificities.

Receptor libraries were prepared by 5' RACE. For sequencing, a NextSeq 500 was employed. To correct for sequencing error and PCR bias, the TCR library protocol tagged individual cDNA molecules with unique molecular identifiers. TCR alpha and beta chains were both sequenced, and the abundances of alpha and beta sequences in each sample were closely correlated with each other. The authors' pipeline ran thus. Decombinator V4 was used to annotate TCR sequences for V gene, J gene and CDR3. TCRs were defined as expanded if a significant change between any two time points was detected under a Poisson model with p below 0.0001. TCR abundances were normalised to the total number of TCRs sequenced per sample and were expressed as counts per million. MAIT TCRs were defined by TRAV1-2 paired with TRAJ12, TRAJ20 or TRAJ33, and iNKT TCRs by TRAV10 paired with TRAJ18. VDJdb, accessed 1 November 2021, was searched for CMV, EBV and SARS-CoV-2 annotated TCRs, with TCRs annotated for multiple antigens excluded. TCRdb reworked the public reads: Q25 trimming with fastp, MiXCR clone assembly, productive beta chains retained. When rows share a CDR3 protein, they turn into one entry using the most common DNA and genes. TCRdb's processing, not the study's, gives the V and J calls here. Across this sample there are about 28,000 distinct CDR3 sequences, with around 5.7% seen only once. 5.5% to 7.5% of the sample is in the top ten clones.

Input material: whole blood. The origin of this receptor is an adult who was a healthcare worker with PCR-confirmed SARS-CoV-2 infection or an uninfected control (not recorded which). The chain employs TRBV6-5 and TRBJ2-7, with 9 middle bases fitting TRBD2. The nucleotides read TGTGCCAGCAGTTACTCTAGCGGGGGAGTCTACGAGCAGTACTTC. Its protein is CASSYSSGGVYEQYF.